The clone carrying this TCR beta chain showed up just a few times. Assay used: immunoSEQ multiplex PCR; TCRdb lists only in-frame clones, some missing. This table has tens of thousands of clones, over 90% appearing once. These data come from a study of control samples from healthy donors and cancer patients. Germline assignment: CDR1 SGHVS and CDR2 FQNEAQ. V gave up 2 bases and J gave up 3 bases, with 8 bases separating them. The CDR3 extends over 14 amino acids. J is TRBJ1-5 and V is TRBV7-8; no definite D call. The origin of this receptor is a woman under 30 in good health. The sample consisted of blood. CDR3 loop: CASSLMRNNQPQHF. For the CDR3, the DNA is TGTGCCAGCAGCTTAATGCGGAACAATCAGCCCCAGCATTTT. The full variable domain, with the rest looked up from reference TRBV7-8 and TRBJ1-5, is GAGVSQSPRYKVAKRGQDVALRCDPISGHVSLFWYQQALGQGPEFLTYFQNEAQLDKSGLPSDRFFAERPEGSVSTLKIQRTQQEDSAVYLCASSLMRNNQPQHFGDGTRLSIL.